This paragraph reports one TCR beta chain. The target of this receptor is not known. No qualities accompany the bases; no much larger clone lies one base away. The library came from the immunoSEQ multiplex PCR assay. For the multiplex PCR, a mixture combining 60 forward primers for TCR Vbeta segments and 13 reverse primers for TCR Jbeta segments was used. The CDR3 region of rearranged TCR beta genes was amplified from genomic DNA with a multiplex PCR assay. Amplified TCR beta libraries were sequenced as 87-base-pair reads on the Illumina HiSeq System. Processing in the source paper ran as follows. Across the 640 or so repertoires, a later analysis counted approximately 83 million unique TCR beta chains, around 11 million of which were shared by at least two donors. Raw reads were error-corrected and collapsed into unique sequences by a nearest-neighbor algorithm in which closely related sequences were merged to remove PCR and sequencing errors. To assign V, D and J gene segments, CDR3 sequences were aligned to IMGT reference sequences. For a sequence to be retained, at least a six-nucleotide match to both a V gene segment and a J gene segment was required. Rearrangements were called productive when the CDR3 lacked stop codons and stayed in frame with V and J; all others were non-productive. Following IMGT convention, CDR3 was defined as the stretch from the second conserved V-encoded cysteine up to the conserved J-encoded phenylalanine. The earlier analysis of about 500 of the donors excluded sequences that lacked an unambiguous match to a single V gene segment. An earlier analysis of a few hundred of the donors called V segments functional above 56.7% productive rearrangements and segregating when the between-donor standard deviation exceeded 5%. A statistical classification framework was built to diagnose cytomegalovirus status from the catalog of TCR beta chain sequences. A later analysis assigned V and J genes by comparing TCR nucleotide sequences with IMGT/GENE-DB human TR gene sequences. In a later analysis, CDR3 sequences and most-parsimonious VDJ recombination scenarios were assigned using the TCRdist pipeline. In a later analysis, every TCR beta chain was defined by the combination of its CDR3 amino acid sequence and its V-gene family, and reads without a unique V-gene family were dropped. To address suspected cross-contamination and a sequencing artifact, a later analysis removed a few hundred highly shared, low-generation-probability nucleotide sequences. For each public chain, a later analysis derived a clonal expansion index from normalized ranks of inferred template counts within each repertoire. A later analysis computed generation probabilities with a VDJ recombination model fitted to out-of-frame rearrangements, and checked the results against IGoR. A later analysis scored TCR-TCR, TCR-HLA and TCR-CMV co-occurrence with hypergeometric tests, applying a repertoire-size bias correction to TCR pairs. False discovery rates were estimated in a later analysis by permuting HLA or CMV assignments 20 times. A later analysis grouped co-occurring TCRs with DBSCAN, adding TCRdist sequence similarity when clustering within HLA-allele-positive subsets. For co-occurrence clustering, repertoires with fewer than 30,000 or more than 120,000 public chains were excluded, along with about five repertoires with anomalous nucleotide sharing. TCRdb took this table from immuneACCESS and kept in-frame rearrangements with V and J called. Such tables lack part of the clones; where checked against another copy, unresolved V genes explain under half of the gap, and the rest is unexplained. V, J and clone size derive from that table, while D and trimming were established from the DNA sequence. In this sample the table shows 100,000 or so clones, around 72% of which occur a single time. In total, the top ten clones hold around 2.1% of the sample.

The data were taken from a study of cytomegalovirus exposure and HLA in healthy donors (dated by TCRdb to 2017 to 2019). In the study overall: An earlier analysis of approximately 600 of the donors reported approximately 270 Gb of sequence data and 120 million or so unique TCR beta sequences from 150 million to 200 million T cells. Roughly 300 gigabases of sequencing data and approximately 85 million unique TCR sequences were included in an early release covering around 600 HLA-typed donors. Among the roughly 370 genotyped donors, more than 70% belonged to the genetic ancestry cluster associated with self-reported Caucasian donors. The study aimed to test whether signatures of past pathogen exposure could be identified by cataloging public T cell receptors. The study profiled the T cell repertoires of hundreds of subjects by immunosequencing and related them to cytomegalovirus serostatus. In addition to the first cohort of hundreds of subjects, a separate validation cohort of around 110 different subjects was used. To predict cytomegalovirus infection status, the study brought together high-throughput TCR immunosequencing, statistical association of individual TCRs with disease status, and machine learning. In a later analysis, previously published TCR beta repertoires from roughly 710 donors were re-analyzed and high-resolution HLA genotyping was added so that TCR occurrence patterns could be studied. In the later analysis, no new phenotypic data were used to find candidate immune exposures; instead, reliance was placed on TCR beta sequences and their occurrence across donors. In an earlier analysis of about 590 of the donors, high-throughput TCR beta sequencing was used to judge whether each TCR beta V gene segment behaved as functional or pseudogenic. Donor age, sex, ethnicity and CMV serostatus were collected together with the repertoire data. In a later genetic analysis, genome-wide SNP genotypes for 398 of the 666 donors were used, and that subset was treated as a discovery cohort. All discovery cohort repertoires had been generated using a single sequencing platform. HLA typing covered class I and class II loci at four-digit resolution. Typing coverage differed by locus: A, B, C, DRB1 and DQB1 were typed in about 620-630 donors, DQA1 in 522, DPA1 in around 580, and DPB1 in about 450. Roughly five DR-DQ haplotypes were treated as single units for association and clustering because of strong linkage in the cohort. Across under 500 genotyped donors of the cohort, an average of roughly 200,000 unique TCR beta nucleotide sequences per donor were sequenced, and around 19% of those sequences were non-productive.

Overall results and qualifications from the work: Most TCR sequences were observed very rarely across donors, whereas some public TCRs were present in many individuals. Some 15 rarely observed V segments, including chromosome 9 orphons, were excluded from the earlier analysis of 550 to 700 of the donors because counts were too low. When HLA alleles, especially DR and DQ, strongly co-occurred, attributing TCR associations to individual alleles was difficult. Only TCR beta chains were sequenced in this cohort, and the absence of alpha or paired-chain data limited detectable features. A few of the identified cytomegalovirus-associated TCR beta chains were confirmed in vitro to be specific for cytomegalovirus antigens. Linkage disequilibrium might explain the correlated functional status among segregating V segments, but an unknown experimental factor could not be ruled out. A cluster of highly shared sequence variants was judged likely to represent a technical artifact of the sequencing pipeline. In a later analysis, HLA-associated TCR beta chains showed more clonal expansion and lower generation probabilities than non-associated chains that were equally common. The study listed approximately 160 TCR beta chains as associated with cytomegalovirus. Broadly in line with IMGT annotations, most TCR beta V segments showed up in productive rearrangements about 87% or about 30% of the time in an earlier analysis of roughly 590 of the donors. The classifier was reported to diagnose cytomegalovirus status with high specificity and sensitivity in both the original and validation cohorts. Because some donors lacked HLA typing at each locus, the association tests relied only on the typed subset. Sequencing depth was assumed to be roughly uniform across donors in the presence/absence analyses, though that assumption may not hold. A later analysis found that most CMV-associated TCR beta chains appeared HLA-restricted, with HLA associations seemingly driven largely by CMV exposure. A later genetic analysis reported fewer N-insertions in productive TCRs among donors in an Asian-associated ancestry cluster than the roughly 620-donor mean. A further reported finding was that TCR beta sequences accurately predicted the HLA-A and HLA-B alleles for most subjects in the first cohort. A later genetic analysis associated a missense DCLRE1C variant with V-gene and J-gene trimming of TCR beta chains, and an independent cohort replicated the association. In a later analysis, several top co-occurrence clusters were reported to appear linked to parvovirus B19, influenza, CMV and Epstein-Barr virus. The authors suggested that the approach could potentially be generalized to other disease states and immunological phenotypes. According to a later analysis, TCR association rates differed among HLA loci, with DRB1 alleles showing the most associated TCRs and HLA-C alleles showing the fewest. For the cohort, immune exposure information was limited to CMV serostatus. In a later analysis, some 17,000 TCR beta sequences were associated with specific HLA alleles at a false discovery rate of 0.05. The 87-base-pair reads could not distinguish some IMGT-functional V segments, including TRBV6-2 and TRBV6-3, so those segments were excluded.

The germline V gene specifies SGHRS as CDR1 and YFSETQ as CDR2. The V end gives up 4 bases and the J end 8 bases, leaving 5 bases in the junction not matched to a gene. From the cysteine up to the phenylalanine, the CDR3 has a length of 14 residues. Only the CDR3 part of the read is kept: 42 bases, read in frame from the first base. The cohort consisted of 670 or so healthy bone marrow donors. All cohort members were sampled while nominally healthy, although unrecorded immune exposures were likely present. The donor tested CMV seronegative, placing the donor among the 350 to 400 seronegative members of the cohort. A peripheral blood sample was collected from each donor, and TCR beta sequencing was performed on peripheral blood mononuclear cells. The Qiagen DNeasy Blood Extraction Kit was used to extract genomic DNA from the blood cell samples.

Sequences were obtained from PBMCs. The origin of this receptor is a man aged 30 to 39 in good health and CMV-seronegative. Recombination joined TRBV5-1 with TRBJ1-3, and 11 bases in between align with TRBD1. The CDR3 protein is CASSVGQGAYTIYF. The nucleotides are TGCGCCAGCAGCGTAGGACAGGGGGCATACACCATATATTTT.